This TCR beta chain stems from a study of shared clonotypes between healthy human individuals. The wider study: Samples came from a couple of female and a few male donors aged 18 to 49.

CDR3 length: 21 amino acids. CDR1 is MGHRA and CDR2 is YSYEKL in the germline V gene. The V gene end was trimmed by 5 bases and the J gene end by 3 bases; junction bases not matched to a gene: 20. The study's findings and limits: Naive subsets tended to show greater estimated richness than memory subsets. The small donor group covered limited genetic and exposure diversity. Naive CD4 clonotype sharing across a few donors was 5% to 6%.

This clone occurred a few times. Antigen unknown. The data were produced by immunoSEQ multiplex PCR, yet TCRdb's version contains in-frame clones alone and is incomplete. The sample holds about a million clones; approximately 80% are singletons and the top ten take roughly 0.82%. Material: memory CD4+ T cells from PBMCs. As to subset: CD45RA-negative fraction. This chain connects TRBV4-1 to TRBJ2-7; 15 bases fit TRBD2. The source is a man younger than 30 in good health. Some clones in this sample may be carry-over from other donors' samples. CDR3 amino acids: CASSATPYLGLAGGIDYEQYF. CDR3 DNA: TGCGCCAGCAGCGCAACCCCATATCTCGGACTAGCGGGAGGGATTGACTACGAGCAGTACTTC.